This TCR beta chain came from a study of tumor-infiltrating lymphocytes in localized non-small cell lung cancer. Overall study findings and caveats: TCRbeta sequencing showed higher T cell infiltration in tumors than uninvolved lung. Immunotypes IM1 and IM2 had similar TCR-derived T-cell fractions. Different pieces of the same tissue went to different assays, confounding technical variation with intratumor heterogeneity.

As to this clone: The antigen remains undetermined.

The CDR3 loop spans 11 amino acids. V was shortened by 5 bases and J by 4 bases, with 5 bases between the two germline ends. Per the germline V gene, CDR1 is MNHEY and CDR2 is SMNVEV (reference sequence). The data were produced by immunoSEQ multiplex PCR, yet TCRdb's version contains in-frame clones alone and is incomplete. This sample has 7,000 or so clones, with 70% to 80% found just once. Sample: uninvolved lung tissue not adjacent to the tumor. This TCR was sampled from a human donor with non-small cell lung cancer. The chain combines TRBV27 with TRBJ1-1, with TRBD1 as a possible D gene (5 bases). This CDR3 reads CASSRGTEAFF. The DNA of the CDR3 is TGTGCCAGCAGTAGGGGCACTGAAGCTTTCTTT.